A single sample gave rise to the 25 T cell receptor beta chains below, sequenced in a study of graft-versus-host responses after intestinal transplantation. The data were produced by immunoSEQ multiplex PCR, yet TCRdb's version contains in-frame clones alone and is incomplete. Of about 130,000 clones in the sample, 92% were seen once. These receptors are not linked to any known antigen. This specimen was unstimulated CD4+ T cells sorted from spleen or lymph node cells, taken before intestinal transplant. These receptors were collected from a human donor who received an intestinal transplant.

V is TRBV27 and J is TRBJ1-2; D possibly corresponds to TRBD1 (5 bases). Looked up from germline, CDR1 is MNHEY and CDR2 is SMNVEV (reference sequence). The CDR3 contains 14 residues. V gave up 4 bases and J gave up 7 bases, with 16 bases separating them. The CDR3 coding sequence is TGTGCCAGCAGTTCTCCTGGGGGGTTCGGTGGCTACACCTTC. As protein: CASSSPGGFGGYTF.

J is TRBJ1-5 and V is TRBV6-5; D might be TRBD1 (6 bases). The CDR3 is 15 residues long. Germline V gene sequence: CDR1 MNHEY, CDR2 SVGAGI. V lost 7 bases, J lost 0 bases, and 13 bases lay in between. The CDR3 region is CASKQGLLSNQPQHF. The CDR3 bases are TGTGCCAGCAAACAGGGTCTTCTTAGCAATCAGCCCCAGCATTTT.

The J gene is TRBJ1-5, the V gene TRBV4-3; D unresolved. This CDR3 spans 15 amino acids. The ends were cut back, 4 bases at V and 7 bases at J, with 17 bases in the middle. CDR1 and CDR2 from the germline V gene are LGHNA and YSLEER. The CDR3 DNA sequence: TGCGCCAGCAGCCTCTACCGAGGTTCGTCCCAGCCCCAGCATTTT. It encodes CASSLYRGSSQPQHF.

The chain links TRBV23-1 to TRBJ2-7; maybe TRBD2 (6 bases). TRBV23-1 is treated as an ORF (open reading frame) with a function not yet certain. V was trimmed by 6 bases and J by 3 bases, leaving 15 bases between them. CDR3 length: 14 residues. The CDR3 loop reads CASRTARGLYEQYF. Here the CDR3 DNA reads TGCGCCAGCAGGACCGCGCGGGGCCTCTACGAGCAGTACTTC.

This rearrangement joins TRBV23-1 to TRBJ1-5; D remains ambiguous. TRBV23-1 is assigned to the ORF class and has an uncertain function. This CDR3 comprises 14 residues. The V and J ends lost 5 bases and 5 bases respectively, with 13 bases between them. In nucleotides, the CDR3 is TGCGCCAGCAGTGGAGGAACCCCCGATCAGCCCCAGCATTTT. Its protein product is CASSGGTPDQPQHF.

This chain uses TRBV27 with TRBJ1-5, with D perhaps TRBD1 (6 bases). Trimming stripped 4 bases from V and 3 bases from J, with 13 bases between. The CDR3 length is 15 residues. Germline lookup yields CDR1 MNHEY and CDR2 SMNVEV (reference sequence). The CDR3 region is CASSSSGGHNQPQHF. The CDR3 DNA reads as TGTGCCAGCAGTTCCTCGGGGGGGCACAATCAGCCCCAGCATTTT.

V gene TRBV7-2 combines with J gene TRBJ1-6; TRBD1 might be the D (5 bases). The CDR3 loop spans 15 amino acids. Germline CDR1 is SGHTA and CDR2 is FQGNSA. V lost 1 base and J lost 8, with 12 bases in between. The CDR3 nucleotides read TGTGCCAGCAGCTTAGGGAGGGTAGGGGATTCACCCCTCCACTTT. Amino acid sequence: CASSLGRVGDSPLHF.

This chain joins TRBV29-1 and TRBJ1-1, with TRBD1 matching 9 bases. Germline lookup yields CDR1 SQVTM and CDR2 ANQGSEA. This CDR3 region has 12 residues. J lost 11 bases, V lost 5 bases, and 9 bases had no gene match. This CDR3 is CSVFPGQGAAFF. CDR3 DNA sequence: TGCAGCGTTTTCCCGGGACAGGGCGCCGCTTTCTTT.

This clone showed up just once. The chain joins TRBV10-3 to TRBJ2-3, with D tentatively TRBD2 (5 bases). Germline V gene sequence: CDR1 ENHRY, CDR2 SYGVKD. V dropped 2 bases and J dropped 3 bases, with 18 bases sitting between them. The CDR3 runs 17 residues. The CDR3 protein is CAISEPGLGNRTDTQYF. CDR3 bases: TGTGCCATCAGTGAGCCTGGACTGGGGAATAGGACAGATACGCAGTATTTT.

The chain has TRBV7-2 and TRBJ2-1; the D is unclear. The CDR3 extends over 12 amino acids. V was clipped by 4 bases and J by 8 bases, with 9 bases between them. Per the germline V gene, CDR1 is SGHTA and CDR2 is FQGNSA. Here the CDR3 reads CASSSPWDEQFF. In DNA form, the CDR3 reads TGTGCCAGCAGCTCCCCTTGGGATGAGCAGTTCTTC.

V is TRBV27 and J is TRBJ2-3; TRBD2 might be the D (6 bases). Trimming left V 3 bases short and J 2 bases short, with 9 bases between. This CDR3 comprises 14 residues. Germline V gives CDR1 MNHEY, CDR2 SMNVEV (reference sequence). The CDR3: CASSFGGTTDTQYF. DNA for the CDR3: TGTGCCAGCAGTTTCGGAGGGACCACAGATACGCAGTATTTT.

CDR3 protein: CASNDRGDRSPLHF. The CDR3 nucleotides read TGTGCCAGCAACGACAGGGGGGACAGATCACCCCTCCACTTT. V gene TRBV5-8 combines with J gene TRBJ1-6; 9 nucleotides agree with TRBD1. In germline, CDR1 is SGHTS, CDR2 YDEGEE. V lost 6 bases to trimming and J lost 10 bases; unmatched junction nucleotides: 8. The CDR3 extends over 14 amino acids.

This chain joins TRBV4-3 and TRBJ2-3, with D uncertain. With 3 bases removed from V and 0 bases from J, the gap between germline ends came to 7 bases. Looked up from germline, CDR1 is LGHNA and CDR2 is YSLEER. CDR3 length: 14 residues. This CDR3 reads CASSQASSTDTQYF. CDR3 sequence (DNA): TGCGCCAGCAGCCAGGCCTCTAGCACAGATACGCAGTATTTT.

This clone came up once. V and J are TRBV7-6 and TRBJ2-7, with a weak D call TRBD2 (6 bases). The length of the CDR3 is 16 residues. Trimming cost V 4 bases and J 5 bases, with 21 bases left between them. Germline V lookup: CDR1 SGHVS, CDR2 FNYEAQ. DNA of the CDR3: TGTGCCAGCAGCTCCCTTAGCGGACCAAAGGTCCACGAGCAGTACTTC. Its protein product is CASSSLSGPKVHEQYF.

The chain combines TRBV21-1 with TRBJ2-7; TRBD2 reflects the table's D call only, with no check against the DNA. TRBV21-1 is a pseudogene segment. The CDR3 is 13 residues long. Here the CDR3 reads CAPISSRGYEQYF. The DNA of the CDR3 is TGTGCCCCAATTAGTTCTCGTGGCTACGAGCAGTACTTC.

The chain recombines TRBV18 with TRBJ2-5; 9 bases line up with TRBD2. The CDR3 runs to 14 residues. The germline CDR1 and CDR2 sequences are KGHSH and LQKENI. Trimming at V came to 0 bases and at J to 13 bases, leaving 9 bases not matched to a gene. Written as DNA, the CDR3 is TGTGCCAGCTCACCACCCGTGGAGCGGGAGGTCCGGTACTTC. Translating it yields CASSPPVEREVRYF.

The chain joins TRBV4-2 to TRBJ2-1; D not resolved. V dropped 0 bases and J dropped 6 bases, with 6 bases sitting between them. The CDR3 runs to 13 residues. Germline assignment: CDR1 LGHNA and CDR2 YNFKEQ. For the CDR3, the DNA is TGTGCCAGCAGCCAAGACGATCGCAATGAGCAGTTCTTC. Residues: CASSQDDRNEQFF.

This chain connects TRBV19 to TRBJ1-5, with no clear D. Trimming cost V 3 bases and J 2 bases, with 14 bases left between them. CDR1 is LNHDA, CDR2 SQIVND, per germline (reference sequence). This CDR3 contains 16 residues. The CDR3 loop is CASSIPAERGNQPQHF. Here the CDR3 DNA reads TGTGCCAGTAGTATCCCCGCGGAAAGAGGCAATCAGCCCCAGCATTTT.

V and J are TRBV19 and TRBJ1-2; no definite D call. CDR1 is LNHDA, CDR2 SQIVND, per germline (reference sequence). V was trimmed by 3 bases and J by 0 bases, leaving 11 bases between them. The CDR3 is 15 residues long. The DNA of the CDR3 is TGTGCCAGTAGTATTTTGACAACGTCTAACTATGGCTACACCTTC. Its protein is CASSILTTSNYGYTF.

The chain joins TRBV25-1 to TRBJ2-2; D call uncertain. CDR3 length: 12 residues. CDR1 is MGHDK, CDR2 SYGVNS, per germline. V shed 4 bases and J shed 5 bases, with 5 bases lying between them. CDR3 DNA: TGTGCCAGCAGTGTTGGGACCGGGGAGCTGTTTTTT. This codes for CASSVGTGELFF.

The chain employs TRBV27 and TRBJ1-5; no clear D. The V end lost 6 bases, the J end lost 6 bases, and 15 bases lay between the germline ends. Germline V gene sequence: CDR1 MNHEY, CDR2 SMNVEV (reference sequence). The CDR3 has 14 residues. Here the CDR3 reads CASSSHPVSQPQHF. CDR3 in DNA: TGTGCCAGCAGCTCCCACCCCGTAAGTCAGCCCCAGCATTTT.

V gene TRBV14 combines with J gene TRBJ1-1; no firm D call. The V gene's germline CDR1 is SGHDN and CDR2 FVKESK. V was trimmed by 7 bases and J by 1 base, leaving 10 bases between them. The length of the CDR3 is 13 residues. Here the CDR3 DNA reads TGTGCCAGCACTGTGATGGGGAACACTGAAGCTTTCTTT. Encoded protein: CASTVMGNTEAFF.

V is TRBV29-1 and J is TRBJ1-3, with D maybe TRBD1 (5 bases). Germline loops: CDR1 SQVTM, CDR2 ANQGSEA. V was pared by 2 bases and J by 0 bases, with 14 bases between. CDR3 size: 16 residues. The CDR3 region is CSVEKGRDSSGNTIYF. DNA for the CDR3: TGCAGCGTTGAAAAGGGGAGGGACTCCTCTGGAAACACCATATATTTT.

On this clone itself: The junction shows a germline mismatch at one end, possibly a read error. The identical CDR3 is also encoded by other nucleotide sequences in the sample. The chain joins TRBV28 to TRBJ2-7, with 8 bases identical to TRBD1. The germline V gene encodes CDR1 MDHEN and CDR2 SYDVKM. The CDR3 totals 15 residues. As DNA, the CDR3 is TGTGCCAGCAGTTCGCAGACAGGGGTTTTCTACGAGCAGTACTTT. Amino acids: CASSSQTGVFYEQYF.

The rearrangement links TRBV6-1 to TRBJ2-5, with 9 positions matching TRBD1. Germline trimming cut 5 bases from V and 2 bases from J; bases unmatched to any gene: 3. The CDR3 extends over 14 amino acids. Germline CDR1 is MNHNS and CDR2 is SASEGT. CDR3 coding DNA: TGTGCCAGCAGTCACGACAGGGGGCAAGAGACCCAGTACTTC. It codes for CASSHDRGQETQYF.